This T cell receptor beta chain was sequenced during a study of T-cell memory formation after mild COVID-19. Study in general: Clusters were largely donor specific.

The CDR3 totals 18 residues. The germline gives CDR1 KGHSH, CDR2 LQKENI. The V end was cut by 3 bases, the J end by 1 base, with 21 bases between. Worth noting for this clonotype: What it recognizes is unknown.

From 5'RACE with constant-segment primers came TCR alpha and TCR beta cDNA libraries that carried sample barcodes and UMIs. MiXCR, run by TCRdb on the 5' RACE reads, gives a single entry per CDR3 protein. Of roughly 340,000 distinct CDR3 sequences in the sample, 15% to 20% were seen once. Findings of the study overall: CD4+ contracting clones lay mainly in CM and EM, CD8+ ones in EMRA.

V is TRBV18 and J is TRBJ2-5; D may be TRBD2 (7 bases). The sample taken for sequencing was PBMCs or a T cell subset sorted from them (not recorded which). This receptor was taken from a man aged 18 to 30 who had mild COVID-19 (a few samples of this study predate the infection). Cell type and time point are not known. CDR3 bases: TGTGCCAGCTCACCCCGGACGCTGTGGGGGGGCCCCCAAGAGACCCAGTACTTC. It encodes CASSPRTLWGGPQETQYF.